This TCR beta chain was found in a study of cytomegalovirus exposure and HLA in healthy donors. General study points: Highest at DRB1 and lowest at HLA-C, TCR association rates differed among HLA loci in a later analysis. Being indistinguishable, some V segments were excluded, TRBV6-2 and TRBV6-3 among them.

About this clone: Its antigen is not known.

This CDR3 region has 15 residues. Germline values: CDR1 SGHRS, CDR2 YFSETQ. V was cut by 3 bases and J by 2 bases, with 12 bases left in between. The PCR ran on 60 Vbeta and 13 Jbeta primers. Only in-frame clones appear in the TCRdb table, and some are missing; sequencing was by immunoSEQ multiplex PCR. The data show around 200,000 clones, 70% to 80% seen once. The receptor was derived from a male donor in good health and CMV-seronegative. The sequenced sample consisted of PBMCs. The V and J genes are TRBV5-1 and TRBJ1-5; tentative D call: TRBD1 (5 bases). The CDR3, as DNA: TGCGCCAGCAGCTCGTCGGGGGGAGGCAATCAGCCCCAGCATTTT. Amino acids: CASSSSGGGNQPQHF.